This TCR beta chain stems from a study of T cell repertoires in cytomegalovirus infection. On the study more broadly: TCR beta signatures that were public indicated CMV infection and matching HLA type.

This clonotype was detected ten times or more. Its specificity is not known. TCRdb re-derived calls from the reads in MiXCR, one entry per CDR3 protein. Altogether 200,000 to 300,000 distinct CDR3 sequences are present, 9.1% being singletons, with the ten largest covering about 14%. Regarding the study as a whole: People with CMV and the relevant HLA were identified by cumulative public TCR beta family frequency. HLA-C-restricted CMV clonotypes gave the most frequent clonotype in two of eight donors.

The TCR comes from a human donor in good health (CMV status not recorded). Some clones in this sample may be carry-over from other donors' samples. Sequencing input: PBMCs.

The CDR3 DNA follows: TGTGCCAGCAGCCCCCTGGGGGAAGCCGGGGAGCTGTTTTTT. Its translation is CASSPLGEAGELFF. The rearrangement links TRBV7-2 to TRBJ2-2; D possibly uses TRBD1 or TRBD2 (5 bases each). The germline gives CDR1 SGHTA, CDR2 FQGNSA. Deletions cut 5 bases from V and 6 bases from J, with 13 bases between. The CDR3 runs to 14 residues.